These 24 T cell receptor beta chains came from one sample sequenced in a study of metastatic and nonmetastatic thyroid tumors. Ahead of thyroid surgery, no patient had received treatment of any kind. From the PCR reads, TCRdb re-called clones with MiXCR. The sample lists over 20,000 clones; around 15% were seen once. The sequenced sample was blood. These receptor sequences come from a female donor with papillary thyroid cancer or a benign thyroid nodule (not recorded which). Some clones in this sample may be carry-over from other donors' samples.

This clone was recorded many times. CDR3 protein: CASSLSSGLGTGELFF. The DNA of the CDR3 is TGTGCCAGCAGCTTGTCCAGCGGTCTCGGCACCGGGGAGCTGTTTTTT. V usage is TRBV5-5 and J usage is TRBJ2-2, with D possibly being TRBD2 (5 bases). The CDR3 runs to 16 residues. Trimming removed 1 base at V and 4 bases at J, with 14 bases between. Germline V gives CDR1 SGHKS, CDR2 YYEKEE (reference sequence).

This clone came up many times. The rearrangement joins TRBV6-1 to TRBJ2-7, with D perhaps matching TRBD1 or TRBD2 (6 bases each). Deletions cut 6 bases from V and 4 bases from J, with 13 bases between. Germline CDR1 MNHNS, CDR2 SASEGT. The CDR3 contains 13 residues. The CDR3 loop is CASRRGALYEQYF. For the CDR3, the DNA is TGTGCCAGCAGGAGGGGGGCGTTGTACGAGCAGTACTTC.

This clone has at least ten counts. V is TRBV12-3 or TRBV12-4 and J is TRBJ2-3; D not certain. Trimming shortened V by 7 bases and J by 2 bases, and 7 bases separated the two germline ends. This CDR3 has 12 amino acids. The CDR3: CASTKLTDTQYF. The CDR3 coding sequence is TGTGCCAGCACTAAACTCACAGATACGCAGTATTTT.

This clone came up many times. In nucleotides, the CDR3 is TGTGCCAGCAGCCCCTCGGTTCGGCAAGAGACCCAGTACTTC. It specifies CASSPSVRQETQYF. The rearrangement uses TRBV27 and TRBJ2-5; D not certain. V was clipped by 6 bases and J by 2 bases, with 13 bases between them. This CDR3 is built from 14 residues. CDR1 and CDR2 from the germline V gene are MNHEY and SMNVEV (reference sequence).

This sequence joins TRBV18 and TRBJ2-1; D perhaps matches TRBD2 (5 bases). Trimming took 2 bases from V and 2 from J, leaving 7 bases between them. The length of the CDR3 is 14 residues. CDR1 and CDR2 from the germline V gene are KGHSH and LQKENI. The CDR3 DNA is TGTGCCAGCTCACCAGCGGGCCCCTACAATGAGCAGTTCTTC. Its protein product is CASSPAGPYNEQFF. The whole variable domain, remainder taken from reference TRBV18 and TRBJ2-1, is NAGVMQNPRHLVRRRGQEARLRCSPMKGHSHVYWYRQLPEEGLKFMVYLQKENIIDESGMPKERFSAEFPKEGPSILRIQQVVRGDSAAYFCASSPAGPYNEQFFGPGTRLTVL.

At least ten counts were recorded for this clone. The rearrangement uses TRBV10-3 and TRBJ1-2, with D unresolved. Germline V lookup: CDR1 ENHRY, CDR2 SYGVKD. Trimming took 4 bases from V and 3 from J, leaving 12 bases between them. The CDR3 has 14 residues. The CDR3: CAISGTLADYGYTF. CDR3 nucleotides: TGTGCCATCAGTGGGACCCTGGCGGACTATGGCTACACCTTC.

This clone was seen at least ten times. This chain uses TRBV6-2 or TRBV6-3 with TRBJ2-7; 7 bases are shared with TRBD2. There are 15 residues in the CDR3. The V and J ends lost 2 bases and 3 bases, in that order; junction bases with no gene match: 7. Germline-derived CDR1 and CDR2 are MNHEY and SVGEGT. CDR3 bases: TGTGCCAGCAGTTACCGACCTAGCGGCGGCTACGAGCAGTACTTC. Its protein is CASSYRPSGGYEQYF.

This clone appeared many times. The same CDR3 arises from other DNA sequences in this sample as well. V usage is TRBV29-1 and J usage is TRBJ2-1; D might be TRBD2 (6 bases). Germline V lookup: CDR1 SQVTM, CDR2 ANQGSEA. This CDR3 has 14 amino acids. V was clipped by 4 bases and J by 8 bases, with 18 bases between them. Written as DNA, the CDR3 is TGCAGCGTTGTTCGGGGGATAAGGGTCTATGAGCAGTTCTTC. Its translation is CSVVRGIRVYEQFF.

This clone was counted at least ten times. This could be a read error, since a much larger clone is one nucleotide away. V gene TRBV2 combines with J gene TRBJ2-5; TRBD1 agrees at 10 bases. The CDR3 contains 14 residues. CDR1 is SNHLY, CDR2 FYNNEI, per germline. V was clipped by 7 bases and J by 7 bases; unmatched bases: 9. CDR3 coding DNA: TGTGCCAGCACGTCGACAGGGGGCTTCGTGACCCAGTACTTC. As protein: CASTSTGGFVTQYF. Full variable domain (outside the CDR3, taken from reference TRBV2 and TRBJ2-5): EPEVTQTPSHQVTQMGQEVILRCVPISNHLYFYWYRQILGQKVEFLVSFYNNEISEKSEIFDDQFSVERPDGSNFTLKIRSTKLEDSAMYFCASTSTGGFVTQYFGPGTRLLVL.

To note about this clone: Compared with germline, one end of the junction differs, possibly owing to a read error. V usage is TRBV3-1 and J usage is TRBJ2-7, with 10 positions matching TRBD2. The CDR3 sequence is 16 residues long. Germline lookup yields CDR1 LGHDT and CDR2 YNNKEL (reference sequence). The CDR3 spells CASGQDHSGRSYEQYF. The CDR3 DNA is TGTGCCAGCGGCCAAGATCATAGCGGGAGGTCCTACGAGCAGTACTTC.

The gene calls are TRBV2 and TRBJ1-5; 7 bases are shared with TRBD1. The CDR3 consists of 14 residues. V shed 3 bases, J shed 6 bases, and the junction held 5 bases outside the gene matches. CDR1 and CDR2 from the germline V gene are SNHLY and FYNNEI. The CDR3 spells CASSDTRGGQPQHF. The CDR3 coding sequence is TGTGCCAGCAGTGATACCAGGGGGGGTCAGCCCCAGCATTTT.

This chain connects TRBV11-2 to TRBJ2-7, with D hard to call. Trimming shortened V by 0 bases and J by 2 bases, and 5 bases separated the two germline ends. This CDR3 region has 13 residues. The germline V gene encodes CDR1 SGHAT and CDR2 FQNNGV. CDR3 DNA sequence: TGTGCCAGCAGCTTAGAGGCGGCCTACGAGCAGTACTTC. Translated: CASSLEAAYEQYF. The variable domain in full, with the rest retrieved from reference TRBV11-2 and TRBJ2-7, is EAGVAQSPRYKIIEKRQSVAFWCNPISGHATLYWYQQILGQGPKLLIQFQNNGVVDDSQLPKDRFSAERLKGVDSTLKIQPAKLEDSAVYLCASSLEAAYEQYFGPGTRLTVT.

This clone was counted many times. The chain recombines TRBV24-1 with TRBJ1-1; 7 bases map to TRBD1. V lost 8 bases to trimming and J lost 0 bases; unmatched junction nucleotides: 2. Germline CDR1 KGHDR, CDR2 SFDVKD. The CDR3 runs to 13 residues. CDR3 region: CATKDRMNTEAFF. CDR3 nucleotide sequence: TGTGCCACCAAGGACAGGATGAACACTGAAGCTTTCTTT.

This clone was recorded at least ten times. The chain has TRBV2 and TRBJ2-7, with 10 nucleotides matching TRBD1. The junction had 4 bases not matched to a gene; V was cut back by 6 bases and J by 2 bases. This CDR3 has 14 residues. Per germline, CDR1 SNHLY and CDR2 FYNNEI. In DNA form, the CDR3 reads TGTGCCAGCAGGGCCGGGACAGGGGCCTACGAGCAGTACTTC. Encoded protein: CASRAGTGAYEQYF.

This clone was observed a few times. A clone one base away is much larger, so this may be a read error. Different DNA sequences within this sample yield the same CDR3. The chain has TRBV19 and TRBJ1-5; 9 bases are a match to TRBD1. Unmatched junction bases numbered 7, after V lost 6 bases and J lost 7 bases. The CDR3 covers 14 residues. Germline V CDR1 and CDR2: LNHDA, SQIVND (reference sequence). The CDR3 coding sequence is TGTGCCAGTAGAAAACAGGGGGCGAGCCAGCCCCAGCATTTT. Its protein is CASRKQGASQPQHF.

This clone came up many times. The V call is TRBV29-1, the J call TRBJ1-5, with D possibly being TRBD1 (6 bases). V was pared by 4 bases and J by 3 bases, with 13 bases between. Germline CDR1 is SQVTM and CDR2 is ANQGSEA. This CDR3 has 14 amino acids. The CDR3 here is CSVGSGDHNQPQHF. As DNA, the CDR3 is TGCAGCGTTGGATCAGGGGACCACAATCAGCCCCAGCATTTT.

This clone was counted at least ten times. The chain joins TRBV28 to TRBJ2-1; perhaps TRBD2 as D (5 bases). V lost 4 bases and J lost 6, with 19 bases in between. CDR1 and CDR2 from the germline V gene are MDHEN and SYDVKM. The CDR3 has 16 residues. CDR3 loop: CASSSRGSPPLNEQFF. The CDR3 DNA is TGTGCCAGCAGTTCTCGGGGTAGTCCCCCTCTCAATGAGCAGTTCTTC.

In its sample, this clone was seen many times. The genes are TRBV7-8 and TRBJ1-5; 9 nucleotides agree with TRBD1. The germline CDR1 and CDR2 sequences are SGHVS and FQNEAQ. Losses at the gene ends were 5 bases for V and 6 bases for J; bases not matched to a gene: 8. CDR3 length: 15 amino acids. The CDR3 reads CASSPTGGKSQPQHF. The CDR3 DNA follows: TGTGCCAGCAGCCCCACAGGGGGCAAGAGTCAGCCCCAGCATTTT.

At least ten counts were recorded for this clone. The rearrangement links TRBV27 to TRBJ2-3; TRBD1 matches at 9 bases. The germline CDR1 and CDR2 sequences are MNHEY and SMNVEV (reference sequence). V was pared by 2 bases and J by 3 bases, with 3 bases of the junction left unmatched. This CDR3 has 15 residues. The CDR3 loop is CASSLSGTGTDTQYF. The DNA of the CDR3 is TGTGCCAGCAGTTTAAGCGGGACAGGGACAGATACGCAGTATTTT.

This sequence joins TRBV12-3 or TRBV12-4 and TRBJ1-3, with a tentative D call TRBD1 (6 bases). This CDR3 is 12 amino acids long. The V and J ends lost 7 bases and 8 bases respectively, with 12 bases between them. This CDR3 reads CASMAGVDTIYF. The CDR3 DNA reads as TGTGCCAGCATGGCAGGGGTAGACACCATATATTTT.

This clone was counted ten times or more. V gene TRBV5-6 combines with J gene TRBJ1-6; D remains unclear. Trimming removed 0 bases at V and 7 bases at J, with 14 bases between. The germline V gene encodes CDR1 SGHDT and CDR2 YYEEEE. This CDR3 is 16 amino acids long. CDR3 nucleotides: TGTGCCAGCAGCTTGGTGGACGGACGGCAAAATTCACCCCTCCACTTT. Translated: CASSLVDGRQNSPLHF.

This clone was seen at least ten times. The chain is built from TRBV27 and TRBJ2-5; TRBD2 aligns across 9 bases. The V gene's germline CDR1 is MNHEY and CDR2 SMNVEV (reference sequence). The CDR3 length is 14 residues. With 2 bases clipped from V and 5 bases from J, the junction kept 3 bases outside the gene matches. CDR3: CASSLIAGVETQYF. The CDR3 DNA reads TGTGCCAGCAGTTTAATAGCGGGAGTTGAGACCCAGTACTTC.

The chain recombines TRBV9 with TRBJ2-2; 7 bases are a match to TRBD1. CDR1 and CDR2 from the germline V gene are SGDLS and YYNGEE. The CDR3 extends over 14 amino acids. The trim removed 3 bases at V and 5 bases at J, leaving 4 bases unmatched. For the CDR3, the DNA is TGTGCCAGCAGCGGGGACAGCCTGACCGGGGAGCTGTTTTTT. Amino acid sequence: CASSGDSLTGELFF.

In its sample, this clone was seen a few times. This CDR3 is CASSYSRGRMVYGYTF. The CDR3 nucleotides are TGTGCCAGCAGTTACTCGCGGGGACGGATGGTCTATGGCTACACCTTC. V is TRBV6-6 and J is TRBJ1-2; TRBD1 might be the D (5 bases). The CDR3 is made up of 16 amino acids. From germline, CDR1 is MNHNY and CDR2 SVGAGI (reference sequence). V gave up 0 bases and J gave up 4 bases, with 15 bases separating them.